Listed here are 27 T cell receptor beta chains from one sample, sequenced in a study of identifying expanded T cells in peripheral blood. Sequencing used immunoSEQ multiplex PCR; TCRdb keeps in-frame clones, though not all of them. The table lists some 81,000 clones, 80% to 90% of them singletons. Sequences were obtained from blood. The receptors derive from a person aged 18 to 70 in good health.

This clone occurred a few times. The genes are TRBV2 and TRBJ1-2, with TRBD1 as a possible D gene (6 bases). Germline loops: CDR1 SNHLY, CDR2 FYNNEI. There are 14 residues in the CDR3. V was cut by 6 bases and J by 8 bases, with 19 bases left in between. This CDR3 reads CASSLPTGLGGYTF. In DNA, the CDR3 is TGTGCCAGCAGCCTACCTACAGGGCTGGGCGGCTACACCTTC. The complete variable domain, with remaining parts taken from reference TRBV2 and TRBJ1-2, reads EPEVTQTPSHQVTQMGQEVILRCVPISNHLYFYWYRQILGQKVEFLVSFYNNEISEKSEIFDDQFSVERPDGSNFTLKIRSTKLEDSAMYFCASSLPTGLGGYTFGSGTRLTVV.

This clone came up a few times. J is TRBJ2-1 and V is TRBV9; maybe TRBD2 (5 bases). V was pared by 2 bases and J by 2 bases, with 11 bases between. This CDR3 region has 15 residues. Germline assignment: CDR1 SGDLS and CDR2 YYNGEE. The CDR3, as DNA: TGTGCCAGCAGCGTGTTGACCGGGACCTACAATGAGCAGTTCTTC. Protein sequence: CASSVLTGTYNEQFF.

V is TRBV28 and J is TRBJ1-5, with D perhaps matching TRBD1 (6 bases). CDR3 length: 15 residues. Between the trimmed V and J ends, which lost 4 bases and 6 bases, there was a span of 16 bases. CDR1 is MDHEN, CDR2 SYDVKM, per germline. This CDR3 is CASSYRDLMAQPQHF. CDR3 sequence (DNA): TGTGCCAGCAGTTACAGGGACCTGATGGCTCAGCCCCAGCATTTT. The full variable domain, completed using reference TRBV28 and TRBJ1-5, is DVKVTQSSRYLVKRTGEKVFLECVQDMDHENMFWYRQDPGLGLRLIYFSYDVKMKEKGDIPEGYSVSREKKERFSLILESASTNQTSMYLCASSYRDLMAQPQHFGDGTRLSIL.

This chain uses TRBV6-4 with TRBJ2-3, with D possibly TRBD2 on 5 matching bases. The CDR3 is 14 amino acids. V was clipped by 8 bases and J by 1 base, with 13 bases between them. Germline CDR1 reads MRHNA; CDR2 reads SNTAGT. CDR3 bases: TGTGCCAGCTGGAGGACCGTCGGCACAGATACGCAGTATTTT. Amino acid sequence: CASWRTVGTDTQYF.

J is TRBJ2-3 and V is TRBV7-6; D unresolved. Trimming stripped 1 base from V and 4 bases from J, with 15 bases between. The germline gives CDR1 SGHVS, CDR2 FNYEAQ. This CDR3 contains 16 residues. This CDR3 reads CASSLGIGHSADTQYF. CDR3 DNA sequence: TGTGCCAGCAGCTTAGGGATTGGGCATTCTGCAGATACGCAGTATTTT.

This chain connects TRBV11-2 to TRBJ1-1; D gene ambiguous. Trimming shortened V by 3 bases and J by 1 base, and 12 bases separated the two germline ends. CDR1 and CDR2 from the germline V gene are SGHAT and FQNNGV. This CDR3 spans 15 amino acids. CDR3: CASSFRGTGNTEAFF. CDR3 DNA: TGTGCCAGCAGCTTTCGGGGAACGGGGAACACTGAAGCTTTCTTT. The full variable domain, rest sourced from reference TRBV11-2 and TRBJ1-1, is EAGVAQSPRYKIIEKRQSVAFWCNPISGHATLYWYQQILGQGPKLLIQFQNNGVVDDSQLPKDRFSAERLKGVDSTLKIQPAKLEDSAVYLCASSFRGTGNTEAFFGQGTRLTVV.

This clone was observed a handful of times. This sequence joins TRBV7-6 and TRBJ1-2; the match to TRBD1 covers 7 bases. The CDR3 spans 13 residues. Germline CDR1 SGHVS, CDR2 FNYEAQ. J lost 5 bases, V lost 2 bases, and 2 bases had no gene match. CDR3 DNA: TGTGCCAGCAGCTTATCGACAGGGTATGGCTACACCTTC. Its protein product is CASSLSTGYGYTF.

The table lists this clone with a count of one. The V call is TRBV5-1, the J call TRBJ1-3; 7 bases map to TRBD1. V dropped 0 bases and J dropped 1; count of bases not matched to a gene: 1. CDR3 length: 15 amino acids. CDR1 SGHRS and CDR2 YFSETQ come from the germline V gene. The CDR3 sequence: CASSLDRGSGNTIYF. The CDR3 region has the DNA TGCGCCAGCAGCTTGGACAGGGGTTCTGGAAACACCATATATTTT. Looking up the rest from reference TRBV5-1 and TRBJ1-3 gives the full variable domain: KAGVTQTPRYLIKTRGQQVTLSCSPISGHRSVSWYQQTPGQGLQFLFEYFSETQRNKGNFPGRFSGRQFSNSRSEMNVSTLELGDSALYLCASSLDRGSGNTIYFGEGSWLTVV.

This chain uses TRBV28 with TRBJ2-7, with D perhaps being TRBD1 or TRBD2 (5 bases each). This CDR3 contains 18 residues. Germline V lookup: CDR1 MDHEN, CDR2 SYDVKM. With 4 bases removed from V and 5 bases from J, the gap between germline ends came to 27 bases. The DNA of the CDR3 is TGTGCCAGCAGTTGCGACGACCCTTCTCGAGGGGCGTTCGACGAGCAGTACTTC. Encoded protein: CASSCDDPSRGAFDEQYF.

This chain joins TRBV7-3 and TRBJ2-1; perhaps TRBD2 as D (5 bases). V was trimmed by 4 bases and J by 6 bases, leaving 13 bases between them. Per germline, CDR1 SGHTA and CDR2 FQGTGA. CDR3 length equals 14 residues. The CDR3 protein is CASSSPVGSNEQFF. The DNA for the CDR3 is TGTGCCAGCAGCTCCCCCGTGGGGAGCAATGAGCAGTTCTTC.

This sequence joins TRBV13 and TRBJ1-1; 7 positions match TRBD1. Germline V gene data show CDR1 as PRHDT and CDR2 as FYEKMQ (reference sequence). The CDR3 is 20 residues long. Trimming took 3 bases from V and 3 from J; bases not matched to a gene: 22. CDR3 residues: CASSLDVSRVTGRVYTEAFF. For the CDR3, the DNA is TGTGCCAGCAGCTTGGATGTCTCCCGGGTGACAGGGCGAGTGTACACTGAAGCTTTCTTT.

This clone was seen a single time. This chain links TRBV4-3 with TRBJ1-2, with a weak D call TRBD1 (6 bases). CDR1 is LGHNA and CDR2 is YSLEER in the germline V gene. The CDR3 length is 14 residues. Trimming cost V 0 bases and J 7 bases, with 12 bases left between them. This CDR3 reads CASSQEHRAFGYTF. The CDR3 DNA sequence: TGCGCCAGCAGCCAAGAACACAGGGCCTTTGGCTACACCTTC.

The chain joins TRBV4-3 to TRBJ2-6; possibly TRBD1 for D (8 bases). Trimming stripped 1 base from V and 2 bases from J, with 12 bases between. The CDR3 runs 17 residues. The germline V gene has CDR1 LGHNA and CDR2 YSLEER. DNA for the CDR3: TGCGCCAGCAGCCAAGTACAGGGGGGGGCTGGGGCCAACGTCCTGACTTTC. Translating gives CASSQVQGGAGANVLTF.

This clone was seen just once. V gene TRBV7-9 combines with J gene TRBJ2-5; D might be TRBD1 (6 bases). The V end was cut by 1 base, the J end by 5 bases, with 17 bases between. Germline V gene lookup returns CDR1 SEHNR and CDR2 FQNEAQ (reference sequence). This CDR3 is 16 amino acids long. CDR3 bases: TGTGCCAGCAGCTTAGGTGCAGGGGTAGGTTCCGAGACCCAGTACTTC. Its protein product is CASSLGAGVGSETQYF.

The V call is TRBV15, the J call TRBJ2-2; possibly TRBD1 for D (5 bases). Germline CDR1 reads LNHNV; CDR2 reads YYDKDF (reference sequence). V was shortened by 1 base and J by 4 bases, with 7 bases between the two germline ends. The CDR3 has 14 amino acids. The DNA for the CDR3 is TGTGCCACCAGCAGAGGACAGTCCACCGGGGAGCTGTTTTTT. Encoded protein: CATSRGQSTGELFF. The variable domain in full, with the rest retrieved from reference TRBV15 and TRBJ2-2, is DAMVIQNPRYQVTQFGKPVTLSCSQTLNHNVMYWYQQKSSQAPKLLFHYYDKDFNNEADTPDNFQSRRPNTSFCFLDIRSPGLGDTAMYLCATSRGQSTGELFFGEGSRLTVL.

The chain couples TRBV2 to TRBJ2-5, with 13 bases lining up with TRBD2. The CDR3 is 15 residues long. J gave up 5 bases and V 5 bases, and 5 bases lay outside the gene matches. Germline CDR1 is SNHLY and CDR2 is FYNNEI. The CDR3 loop is CASSKGLAGFETQYF. CDR3 nucleotide sequence: TGTGCCAGCAGTAAGGGACTAGCGGGATTTGAGACCCAGTACTTC.

The chain has TRBV19 and TRBJ1-2; 7 bases match TRBD1. With V trimmed by 5 bases and J by 8 bases, 17 bases remained unmatched. Germline CDR1 reads LNHDA; CDR2 reads SQIVND (reference sequence). This CDR3 has 16 amino acids. CDR3 sequence reads: CASSLTGPLSSEGYTF. The CDR3 bases are TGTGCCAGTAGTTTGACAGGGCCTCTATCTTCGGAGGGCTACACCTTC. Looking up the rest from reference TRBV19 and TRBJ1-2 gives the full variable domain: DGGITQSPKYLFRKEGQNVTLSCEQNLNHDAMYWYRQDPGQGLRLIYYSQIVNDFQKGDIAEGYSVSREKKESFPLTVTSAQKNPTAFYLCASSLTGPLSSEGYTFGSGTRLTVV.

This clone was observed a handful of times. This sequence joins TRBV20-1 and TRBJ1-1; D not certain. The germline gives CDR1 DFQATT, CDR2 SNEGSKA (reference sequence). CDR3 size: 11 residues. Deletions cut 6 bases from V and 0 bases from J, with 5 bases between. CDR3 bases: TGCAGTGCCCCGTTGAACACTGAAGCTTTCTTT. This encodes CSAPLNTEAFF.

CDR3 in amino acids: CASSSLVGGYNEQFF. The CDR3 bases are TGCGCCAGCAGCTCCTTGGTGGGAGGCTACAATGAGCAGTTCTTC. The chain joins TRBV5-1 to TRBJ2-1, with a weak D call TRBD2 (6 bases). From germline, CDR1 is SGHRS and CDR2 YFSETQ. This CDR3 has 15 amino acids. The germline V and J ends were trimmed by 3 bases and 3 bases, with 13 bases remaining between them.

The rearrangement joins TRBV6-5 to TRBJ2-1, with D perhaps matching TRBD1 or TRBD2 (5 bases each). The germline V gene encodes CDR1 MNHEY and CDR2 SVGAGI. The CDR3 covers 11 residues. Trimming removed 5 bases at V and 9 bases at J, with 8 bases between. As DNA, the CDR3 is TGTGCCAGCAGTCAGGGACCTGAGCAGTTCTTC. Its translation is CASSQGPEQFF.

CDR3 loop: CASSPPWGGNTEAFF. The CDR3 DNA reads as TGTGCCAGCAGCCCCCCATGGGGGGGGAACACTGAAGCTTTCTTT. V usage is TRBV7-9 and J usage is TRBJ1-1; D might be TRBD1 (5 bases). The CDR3 covers 15 residues. Deletions cut 5 bases from V and 1 base from J, with 14 bases between. Germline assignment: CDR1 SEHNR and CDR2 FQNEAQ (reference sequence).

V is TRBV7-2 and J is TRBJ1-2; unclear D gene. Trimming cost V 1 base and J 4 bases, with 10 bases left between them. There are 14 residues in the CDR3. Germline CDR1 SGHTA, CDR2 FQGNSA. CDR3 DNA sequence: TGTGCCAGCAGCTTAGTGCAGGAAATCTATGGCTACACCTTC. Its protein is CASSLVQEIYGYTF.

This clone is a singleton in its sample. The chain couples TRBV28 to TRBJ1-2; the D is unclear. The CDR3 is 12 residues long. Trimming cost V 2 bases and J 6 bases, with 7 bases left between them. Germline V lookup: CDR1 MDHEN, CDR2 SYDVKM. CDR3 sequence (DNA): TGTGCCAGCAGTTTACAGGAGGATGGCTACACCTTC. Its protein product is CASSLQEDGYTF.

The chain recombines TRBV29-1 with TRBJ2-5; 7 nucleotides match TRBD1. With V trimmed by 0 bases and J by 4 bases, 8 bases remained unmatched. Germline-derived CDR1 and CDR2 are SQVTM and ANQGSEA. The CDR3 is made up of 15 amino acids. Written as DNA, the CDR3 is TGCAGCGTTGAAGAGGTGGGGACAGACCGAGAGACCCAGTACTTC. It is translated as CSVEEVGTDRETQYF. The variable domain in full, completed from reference TRBV29-1 and TRBJ2-5, reads SAVISQKPSRDICQRGTSLTIQCQVDSQVTMMFWYRQQPGQSLTLIATANQGSEATYESGFVIDKFPISRPNLTFSTLTVSNMSPEDSSIYLCSVEEVGTDRETQYFGPGTRLLVL.

This clone was recorded a few times. The CDR3 nucleotides read TGTGCCAGTATGACCGGAGGGCGACAAGAGACCCAGTACTTC. It translates to CASMTGGRQETQYF. The rearrangement joins TRBV19 to TRBJ2-5, with D maybe TRBD2 (6 bases). The CDR3 extends over 14 amino acids. Germline CDR1 is LNHDA and CDR2 is SQIVND (reference sequence). Trimming removed 7 bases from V and 2 bases from J, with 14 bases in between.

Many counts were recorded for this clone. This chain connects TRBV4-3 to TRBJ2-7; the match to TRBD2 covers 7 bases. J lost 0 bases, V lost 4 bases, and 6 bases had no gene match. This CDR3 spans 15 amino acids. The germline gives CDR1 LGHNA, CDR2 YSLEER. CDR3 nucleotides: TGCGCCAGCAGCCCTCGGGAGGTGAGCTCCTACGAGCAGTACTTC. It encodes CASSPREVSSYEQYF.

This clone was counted once. The chain couples TRBV11-2 to TRBJ2-1, with D unresolved. V lost 0 bases, J lost 9 bases, and 9 bases lay in between. The CDR3 runs to 13 residues. CDR1 is SGHAT and CDR2 is FQNNGV in the germline V gene. For the CDR3, the DNA is TGTGCCAGCAGCTTAGATTTCGCGGCTGAGCAGTTCTTC. Encoded protein: CASSLDFAAEQFF.